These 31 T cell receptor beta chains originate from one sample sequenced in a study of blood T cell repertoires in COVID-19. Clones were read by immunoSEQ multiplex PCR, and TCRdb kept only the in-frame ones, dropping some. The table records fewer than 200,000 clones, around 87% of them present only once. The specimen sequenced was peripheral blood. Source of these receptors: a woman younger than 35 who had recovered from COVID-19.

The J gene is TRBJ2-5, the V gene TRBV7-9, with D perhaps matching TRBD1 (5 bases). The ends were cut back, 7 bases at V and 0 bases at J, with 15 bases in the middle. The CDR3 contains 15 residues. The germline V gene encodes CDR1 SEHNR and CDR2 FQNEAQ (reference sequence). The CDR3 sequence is CASNSLRGNQETQYF. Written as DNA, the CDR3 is TGTGCCAGCAATTCTCTAAGGGGAAACCAAGAGACCCAGTACTTC.

The CDR3 DNA is TGTGCCAGCAGCGGGCTTGCCAGCGGGGCTTTCTTT. It is translated as CASSGLASGAFF. V is TRBV2 and J is TRBJ1-1; no clear D. The CDR3 sequence is 12 residues long. V lost 6 bases, J lost 11 bases, and 16 bases lay in between. From germline, CDR1 is SNHLY and CDR2 FYNNEI. The entire variable domain, with the rest obtained from reference TRBV2 and TRBJ1-1, is as follows: EPEVTQTPSHQVTQMGQEVILRCVPISNHLYFYWYRQILGQKVEFLVSFYNNEISEKSEIFDDQFSVERPDGSNFTLKIRSTKLEDSAMYFCASSGLASGAFFGQGTRLTVV.

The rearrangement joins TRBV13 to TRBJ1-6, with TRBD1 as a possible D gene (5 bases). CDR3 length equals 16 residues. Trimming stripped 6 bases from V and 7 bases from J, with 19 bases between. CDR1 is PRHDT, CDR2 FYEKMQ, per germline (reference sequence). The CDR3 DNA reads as TGTGCCAGCAGACAATTCGGGGGAGGGAGAAATTCACCCCTCCACTTT. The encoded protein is CASRQFGGGRNSPLHF.

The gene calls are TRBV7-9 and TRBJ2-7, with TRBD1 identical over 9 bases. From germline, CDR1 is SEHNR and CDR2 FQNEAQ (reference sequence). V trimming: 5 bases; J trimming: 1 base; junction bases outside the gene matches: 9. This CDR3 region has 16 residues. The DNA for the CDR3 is TGTGCCAGCAGCCTAACAGGGGGCCTGTCGTCCTACGAGCAGTACGTC. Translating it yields CASSLTGGLSSYEQYV.

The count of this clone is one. For the CDR3, the DNA is TGTGCCAGCAGCTTCCGGGACAGTCACACTGAAGCTTTCTTT. This gives the protein CASSFRDSHTEAFF. This chain links TRBV3-1 (or the pseudogene TRBV3-2) with TRBJ1-1; 7 bases align to TRBD1. The V gene's germline CDR1 is LGHDT and CDR2 YNNKEL (reference sequence). V was clipped by 5 bases and J by 3 bases; unmatched bases: 6. The CDR3 has 14 amino acids.

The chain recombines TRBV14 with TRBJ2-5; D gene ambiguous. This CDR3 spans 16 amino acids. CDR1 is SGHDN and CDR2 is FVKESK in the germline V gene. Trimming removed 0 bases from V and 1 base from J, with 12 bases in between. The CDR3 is CASSQDLGQLQETQYF. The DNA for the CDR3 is TGTGCCAGCAGCCAAGATCTTGGGCAGCTCCAAGAGACCCAGTACTTC.

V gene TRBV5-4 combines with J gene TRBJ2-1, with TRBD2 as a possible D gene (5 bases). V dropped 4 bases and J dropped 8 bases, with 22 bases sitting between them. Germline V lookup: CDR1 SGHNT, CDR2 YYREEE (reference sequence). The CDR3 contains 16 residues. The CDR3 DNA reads TGTGCCAGCAGCATTGACTTAGTAGCGCCTGTGGATGAGCAGTTCTTC. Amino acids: CASSIDLVAPVDEQFF.

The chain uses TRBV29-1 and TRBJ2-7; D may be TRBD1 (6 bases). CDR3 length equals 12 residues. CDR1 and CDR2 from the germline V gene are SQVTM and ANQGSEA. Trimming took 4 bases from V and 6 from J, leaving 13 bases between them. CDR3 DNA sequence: TGCAGCGTTGTACAGGGATACGGCGAGCAGTACTTC. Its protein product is CSVVQGYGEQYF.

CDR3 nucleotides: TGCGCCAGCAGCCGAGCGGAGGGGTCTGAAGCTTTCTTT. It is translated as CASSRAEGSEAFF. This sequence joins TRBV4-1 and TRBJ1-1; possibly TRBD1 for D (5 bases). Germline V gene lookup returns CDR1 MGHRA and CDR2 YSYEKL. CDR3 length: 13 amino acids. V lost 4 bases to trimming and J lost 6 bases, with 12 bases between them.

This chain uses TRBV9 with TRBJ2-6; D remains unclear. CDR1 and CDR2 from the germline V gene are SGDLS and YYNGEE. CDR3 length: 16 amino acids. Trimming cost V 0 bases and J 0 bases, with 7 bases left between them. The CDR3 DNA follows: TGTGCCAGCAGCGTAGGGTTCAGCTCTGGGGCCAACGTCCTGACTTTC. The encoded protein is CASSVGFSSGANVLTF.

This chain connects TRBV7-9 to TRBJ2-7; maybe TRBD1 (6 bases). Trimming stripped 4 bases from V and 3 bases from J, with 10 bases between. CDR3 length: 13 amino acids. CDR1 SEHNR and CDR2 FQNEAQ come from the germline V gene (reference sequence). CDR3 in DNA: TGTGCCAGCAGCTCCTCGACAGGCTACGAGCAGTACTTC. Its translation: CASSSSTGYEQYF.

CDR3 loop: CASTLLSGANVLTF. The CDR3 DNA reads TGTGCCAGTACCCTCCTCTCTGGGGCCAACGTCCTGACTTTC. The chain employs TRBV19 and TRBJ2-6; no clear D gene. The CDR3 sequence is 14 residues long. Germline V gene lookup returns CDR1 LNHDA and CDR2 SQIVND (reference sequence). V was shortened by 7 bases and J by 0 bases, with 7 bases between the two germline ends.

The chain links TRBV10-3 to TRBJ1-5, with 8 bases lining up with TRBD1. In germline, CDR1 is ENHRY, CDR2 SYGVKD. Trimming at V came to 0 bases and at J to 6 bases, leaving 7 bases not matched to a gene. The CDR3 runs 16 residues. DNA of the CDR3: TGTGCCATCAGTGAGTCAGCAGGGGGCATCCTTCAGCCCCAGCATTTT. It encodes CAISESAGGILQPQHF.

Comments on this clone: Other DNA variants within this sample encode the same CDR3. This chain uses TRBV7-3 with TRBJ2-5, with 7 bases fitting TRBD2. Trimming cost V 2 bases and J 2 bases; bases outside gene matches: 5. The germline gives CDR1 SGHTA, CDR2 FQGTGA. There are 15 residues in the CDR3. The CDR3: CASSLGGGSQETQYF. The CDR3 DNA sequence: TGTGCCAGCAGCTTAGGCGGGGGTTCACAAGAGACCCAGTACTTC.

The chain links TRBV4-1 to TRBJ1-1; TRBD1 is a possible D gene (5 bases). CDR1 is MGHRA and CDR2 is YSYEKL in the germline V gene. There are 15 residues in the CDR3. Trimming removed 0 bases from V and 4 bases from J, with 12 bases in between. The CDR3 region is CASSQDGPGGTEAFF. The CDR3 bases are TGCGCCAGCAGCCAAGATGGGCCGGGGGGCACTGAAGCTTTCTTT.

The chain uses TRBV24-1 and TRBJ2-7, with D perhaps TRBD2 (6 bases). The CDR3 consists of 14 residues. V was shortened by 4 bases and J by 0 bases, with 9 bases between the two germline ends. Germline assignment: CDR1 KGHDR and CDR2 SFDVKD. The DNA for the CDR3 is TGTGCCACCAGTGACCAGCGGGTCTCCTACGAGCAGTACTTC. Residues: CATSDQRVSYEQYF.

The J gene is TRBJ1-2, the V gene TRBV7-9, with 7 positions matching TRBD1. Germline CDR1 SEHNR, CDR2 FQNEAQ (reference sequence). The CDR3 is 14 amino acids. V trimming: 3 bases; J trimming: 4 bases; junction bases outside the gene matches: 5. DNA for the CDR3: TGTGCCAGCAGCTTTGACAGGGTCTCCTATGGCTACACCTTC. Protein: CASSFDRVSYGYTF.

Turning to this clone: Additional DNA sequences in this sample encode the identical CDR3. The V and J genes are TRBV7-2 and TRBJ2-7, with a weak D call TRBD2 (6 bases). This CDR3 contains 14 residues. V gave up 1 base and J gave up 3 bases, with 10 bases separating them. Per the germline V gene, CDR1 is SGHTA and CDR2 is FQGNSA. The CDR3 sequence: CASSLGGGFYEQYF. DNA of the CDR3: TGTGCCAGCAGCTTAGGTGGAGGGTTCTACGAGCAGTACTTC.

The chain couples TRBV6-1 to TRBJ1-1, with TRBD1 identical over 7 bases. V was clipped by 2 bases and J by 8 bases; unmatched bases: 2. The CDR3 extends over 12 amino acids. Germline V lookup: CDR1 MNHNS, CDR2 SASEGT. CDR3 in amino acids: CASSEQGEEAFF. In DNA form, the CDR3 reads TGTGCCAGCAGTGAACAGGGGGAAGAAGCTTTCTTT.

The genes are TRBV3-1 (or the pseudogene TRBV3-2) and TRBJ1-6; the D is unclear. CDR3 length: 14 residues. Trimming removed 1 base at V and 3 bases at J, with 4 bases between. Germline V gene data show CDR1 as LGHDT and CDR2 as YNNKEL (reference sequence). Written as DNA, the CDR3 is TGTGCCAGCAGCCAAGGAGGCTATAATTCACCCCTCCACTTT. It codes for CASSQGGYNSPLHF.

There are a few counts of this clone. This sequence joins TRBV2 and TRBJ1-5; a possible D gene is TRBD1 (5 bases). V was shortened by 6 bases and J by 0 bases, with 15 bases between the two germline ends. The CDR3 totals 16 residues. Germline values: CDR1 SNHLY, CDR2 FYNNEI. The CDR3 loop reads CASRGQGQYSNQPQHF. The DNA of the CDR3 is TGTGCCAGCAGGGGCCAGGGCCAGTATAGCAATCAGCCCCAGCATTTT.

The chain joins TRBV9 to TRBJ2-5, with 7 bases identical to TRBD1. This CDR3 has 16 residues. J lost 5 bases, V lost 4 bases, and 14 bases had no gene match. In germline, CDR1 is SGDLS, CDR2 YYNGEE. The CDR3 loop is CASSTEGGRLLETQYF. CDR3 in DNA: TGTGCCAGCAGCACCGAAGGGGGCAGGCTACTGGAGACCCAGTACTTC.

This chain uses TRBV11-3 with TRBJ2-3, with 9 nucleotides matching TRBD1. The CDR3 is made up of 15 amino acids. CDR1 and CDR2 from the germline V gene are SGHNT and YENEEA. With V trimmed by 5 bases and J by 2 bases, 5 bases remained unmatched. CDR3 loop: CASSNWTGATDTQYF. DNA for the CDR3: TGTGCCAGCAGCAACTGGACAGGGGCCACAGATACGCAGTATTTT.

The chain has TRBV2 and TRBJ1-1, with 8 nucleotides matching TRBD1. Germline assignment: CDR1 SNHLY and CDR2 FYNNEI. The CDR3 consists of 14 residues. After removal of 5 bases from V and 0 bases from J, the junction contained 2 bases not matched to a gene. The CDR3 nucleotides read TGTGCCAGCAGTTGGGGACAGGTGAACACTGAAGCTTTCTTT. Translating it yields CASSWGQVNTEAFF.

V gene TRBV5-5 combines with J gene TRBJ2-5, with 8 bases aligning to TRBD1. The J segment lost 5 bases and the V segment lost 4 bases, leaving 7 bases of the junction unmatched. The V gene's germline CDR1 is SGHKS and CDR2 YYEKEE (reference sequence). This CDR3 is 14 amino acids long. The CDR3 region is CASSLDRGQETQYF. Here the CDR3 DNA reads TGTGCCAGCAGCCTCGACAGGGGCCAGGAGACCCAGTACTTC.

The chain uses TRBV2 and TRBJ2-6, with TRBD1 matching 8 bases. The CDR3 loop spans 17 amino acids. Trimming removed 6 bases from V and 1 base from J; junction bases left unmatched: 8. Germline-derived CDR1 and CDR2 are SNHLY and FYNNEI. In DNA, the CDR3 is TGTGCCAGCAGAGTTACCGGGACAGGTTCTGGGGCCAACGTCCTGACTTTC. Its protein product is CASRVTGTGSGANVLTF.

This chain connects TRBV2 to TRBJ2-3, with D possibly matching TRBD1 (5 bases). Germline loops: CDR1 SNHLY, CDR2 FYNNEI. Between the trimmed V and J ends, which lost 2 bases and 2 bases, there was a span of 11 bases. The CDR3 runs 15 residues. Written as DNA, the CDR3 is TGTGCCAGCAGTGAATGGCAGGGCTACACAGATACGCAGTATTTT. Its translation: CASSEWQGYTDTQYF. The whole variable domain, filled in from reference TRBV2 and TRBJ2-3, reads EPEVTQTPSHQVTQMGQEVILRCVPISNHLYFYWYRQILGQKVEFLVSFYNNEISEKSEIFDDQFSVERPDGSNFTLKIRSTKLEDSAMYFCASSEWQGYTDTQYFGPGTRLTVL.

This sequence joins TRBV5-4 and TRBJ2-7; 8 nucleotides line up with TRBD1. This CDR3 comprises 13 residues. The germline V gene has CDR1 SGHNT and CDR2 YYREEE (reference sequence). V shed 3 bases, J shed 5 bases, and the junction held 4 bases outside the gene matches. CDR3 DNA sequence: TGTGCCAGCAGCTCACAGGGGGTCAACGAGCAGTACTTC. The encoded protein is CASSSQGVNEQYF.

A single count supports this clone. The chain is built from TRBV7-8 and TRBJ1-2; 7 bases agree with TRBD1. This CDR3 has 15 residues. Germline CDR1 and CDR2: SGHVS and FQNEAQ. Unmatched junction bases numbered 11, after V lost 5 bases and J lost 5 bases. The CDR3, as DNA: TGTGCCAGCAGCCCCTCTACAGGGGCTCAATATGGCTACACCTTC. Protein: CASSPSTGAQYGYTF.

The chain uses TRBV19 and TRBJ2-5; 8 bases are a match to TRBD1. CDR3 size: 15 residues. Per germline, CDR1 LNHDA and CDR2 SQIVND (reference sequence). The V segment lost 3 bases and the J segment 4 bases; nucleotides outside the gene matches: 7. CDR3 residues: CASSIQGAKGETQYF. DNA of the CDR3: TGTGCCAGTAGTATTCAGGGGGCGAAGGGAGAGACCCAGTACTTC.

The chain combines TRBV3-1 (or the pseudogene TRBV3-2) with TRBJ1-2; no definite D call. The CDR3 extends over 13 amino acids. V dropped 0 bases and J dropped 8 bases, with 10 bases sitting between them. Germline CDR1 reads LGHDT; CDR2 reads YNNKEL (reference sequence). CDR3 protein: CASSQDSAGGYTF. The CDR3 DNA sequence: TGTGCCAGCAGCCAAGATTCGGCAGGCGGCTACACCTTC.